This T cell receptor beta chain was obtained from a study of response to subunit inactivated influenza vaccine. Regarding this clonotype: Its specificity is not known. This clone may be a read error of a much larger clone one base away.

One entry per CDR3 protein, called by TCRdb with MiXCR from the RT-PCR reads. The profile shows just over 300,000 distinct CDR3 sequences, 21% of them singletons. The CDR3 consists of 14 residues. CDR1 and CDR2 (germline): SGHVS, FQNEAQ. Trimming cost V 0 bases and J 4 bases; bases outside gene matches: 2. Notes on the study in general: Each seasonal influenza vaccination, the authors suggested, recruits few new T cells.

This specimen was PBMCs from blood, taken approximately 20 months after vaccination. V and J are TRBV7-8 and TRBJ1-2; 7 bases are shared with TRBD1. The sequence was collected from a man between 50 and 75 years old who received an inactivated influenza vaccine. CDR3 amino acids: CASSLATGSYGYTF. The CDR3 DNA sequence: TGTGCCAGCAGCTTAGCGACAGGGAGCTATGGCTACACCTTC. The full variable domain, its missing parts supplied by reference TRBV7-8 and TRBJ1-2, is GAGVSQSPRYKVAKRGQDVALRCDPISGHVSLFWYQQALGQGPEFLTYFQNEAQLDKSGLPSDRFFAERPEGSVSTLKIQRTQQEDSAVYLCASSLATGSYGYTFGSGTRLTVV.